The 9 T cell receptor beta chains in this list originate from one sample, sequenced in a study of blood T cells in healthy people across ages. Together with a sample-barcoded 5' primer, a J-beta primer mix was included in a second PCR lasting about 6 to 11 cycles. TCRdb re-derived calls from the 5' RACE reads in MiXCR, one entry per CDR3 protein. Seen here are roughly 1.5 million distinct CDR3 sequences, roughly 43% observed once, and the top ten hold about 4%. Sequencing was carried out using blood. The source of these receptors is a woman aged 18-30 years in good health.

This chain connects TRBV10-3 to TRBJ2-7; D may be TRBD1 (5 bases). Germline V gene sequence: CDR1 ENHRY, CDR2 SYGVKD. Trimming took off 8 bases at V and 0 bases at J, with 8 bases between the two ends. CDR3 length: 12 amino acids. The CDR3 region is CAIGDSSYEQYF. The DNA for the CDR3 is TGTGCCATCGGCGACAGCTCCTACGAGCAGTACTTC.

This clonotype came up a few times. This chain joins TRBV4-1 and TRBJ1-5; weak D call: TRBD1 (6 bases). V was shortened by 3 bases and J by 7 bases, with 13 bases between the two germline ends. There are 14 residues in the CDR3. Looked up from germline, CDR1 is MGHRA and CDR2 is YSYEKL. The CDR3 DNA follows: TGCGCCAGCAGCCATCCAGACAGGAACCAGCCCCAGCATTTT. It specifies CASSHPDRNQPQHF.

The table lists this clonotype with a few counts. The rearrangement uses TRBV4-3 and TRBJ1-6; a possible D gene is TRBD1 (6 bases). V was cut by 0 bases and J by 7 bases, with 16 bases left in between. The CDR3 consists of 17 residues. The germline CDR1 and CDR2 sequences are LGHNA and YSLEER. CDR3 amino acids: CASSQEWVQGLNSPLHF. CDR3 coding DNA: TGCGCCAGCAGCCAAGAATGGGTACAGGGTCTCAATTCACCCCTCCACTTT.

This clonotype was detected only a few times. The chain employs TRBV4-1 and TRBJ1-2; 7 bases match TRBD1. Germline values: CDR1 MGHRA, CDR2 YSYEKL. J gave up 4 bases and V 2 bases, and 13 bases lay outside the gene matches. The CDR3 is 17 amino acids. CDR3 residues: CASSQFPGQRLFYGYTF. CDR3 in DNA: TGCGCCAGCAGCCAATTCCCGGGACAGAGATTATTCTATGGCTACACCTTC.

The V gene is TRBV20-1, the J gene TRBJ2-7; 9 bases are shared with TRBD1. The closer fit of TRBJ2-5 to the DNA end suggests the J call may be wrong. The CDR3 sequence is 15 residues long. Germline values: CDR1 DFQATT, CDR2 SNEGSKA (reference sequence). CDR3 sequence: CSAIRRDREKETQYF. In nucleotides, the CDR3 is TGCAGTGCTATACGCCGGGACAGGGAAAAAGAGACCCAGTACTTC.

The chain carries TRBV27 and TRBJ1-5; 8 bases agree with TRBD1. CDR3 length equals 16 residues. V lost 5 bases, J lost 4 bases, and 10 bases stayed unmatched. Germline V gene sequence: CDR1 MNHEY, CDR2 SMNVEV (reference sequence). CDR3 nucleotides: TGTGCCAGCAGTCCCTACTTAGACAGGGGTAATCAGCCCCAGCATTTT. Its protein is CASSPYLDRGNQPQHF.

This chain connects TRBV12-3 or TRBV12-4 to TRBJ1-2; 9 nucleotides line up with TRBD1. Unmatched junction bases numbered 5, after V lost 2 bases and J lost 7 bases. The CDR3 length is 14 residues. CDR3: CASSLRTGVGGYTF. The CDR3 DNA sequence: TGTGCCAGCAGTTTAAGGACAGGGGTCGGTGGCTACACCTTC.

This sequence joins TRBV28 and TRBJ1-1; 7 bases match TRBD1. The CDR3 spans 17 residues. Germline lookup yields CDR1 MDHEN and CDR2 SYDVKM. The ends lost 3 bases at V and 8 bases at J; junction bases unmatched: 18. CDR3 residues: CASSFVSGGDWFAEAFF. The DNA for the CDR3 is TGTGCCAGCAGTTTTGTGTCAGGGGGTGATTGGTTTGCAGAAGCTTTCTTT.

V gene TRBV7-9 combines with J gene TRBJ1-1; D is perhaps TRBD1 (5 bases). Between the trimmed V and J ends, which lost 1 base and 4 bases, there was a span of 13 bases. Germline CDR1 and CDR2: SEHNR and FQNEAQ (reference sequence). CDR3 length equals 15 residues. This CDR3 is CASSLGGEVGTEAFF. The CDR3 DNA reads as TGTGCCAGCAGCTTAGGGGGGGAGGTGGGCACTGAAGCTTTCTTT.